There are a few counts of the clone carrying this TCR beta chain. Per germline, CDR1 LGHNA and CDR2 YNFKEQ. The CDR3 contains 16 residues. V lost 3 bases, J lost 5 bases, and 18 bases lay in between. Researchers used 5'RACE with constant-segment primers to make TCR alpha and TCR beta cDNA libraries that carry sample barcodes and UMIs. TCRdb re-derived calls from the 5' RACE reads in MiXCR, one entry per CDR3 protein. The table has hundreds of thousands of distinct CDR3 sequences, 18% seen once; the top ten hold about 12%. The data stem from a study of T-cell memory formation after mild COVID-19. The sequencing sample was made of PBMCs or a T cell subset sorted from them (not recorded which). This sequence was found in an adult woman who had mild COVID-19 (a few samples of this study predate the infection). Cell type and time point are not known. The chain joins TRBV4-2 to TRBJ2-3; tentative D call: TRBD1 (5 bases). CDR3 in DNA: TGTGCCAGCAGCCACGATAGGACGCCAAGGGGAGATACGCAGTATTTT. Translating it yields CASSHDRTPRGDTQYF.